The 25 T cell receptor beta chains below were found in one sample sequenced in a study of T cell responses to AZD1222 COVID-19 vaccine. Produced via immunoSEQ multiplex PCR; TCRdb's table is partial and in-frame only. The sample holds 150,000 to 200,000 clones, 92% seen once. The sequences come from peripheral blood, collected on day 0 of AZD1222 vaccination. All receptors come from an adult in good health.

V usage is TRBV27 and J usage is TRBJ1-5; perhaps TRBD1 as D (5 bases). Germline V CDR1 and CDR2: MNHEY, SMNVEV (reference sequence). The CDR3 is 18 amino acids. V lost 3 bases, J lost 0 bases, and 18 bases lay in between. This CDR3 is CASSFSKRWGNSNQPQHF. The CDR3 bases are TGTGCCAGCAGTTTCTCAAAACGCTGGGGGAATAGCAATCAGCCCCAGCATTTT.

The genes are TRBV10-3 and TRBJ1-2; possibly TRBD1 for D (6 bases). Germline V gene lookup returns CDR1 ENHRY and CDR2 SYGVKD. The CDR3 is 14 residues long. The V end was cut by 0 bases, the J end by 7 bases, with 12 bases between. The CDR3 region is CAISESGGASGYTF. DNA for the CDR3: TGTGCCATCAGTGAGTCCGGGGGCGCAAGTGGCTACACCTTC.

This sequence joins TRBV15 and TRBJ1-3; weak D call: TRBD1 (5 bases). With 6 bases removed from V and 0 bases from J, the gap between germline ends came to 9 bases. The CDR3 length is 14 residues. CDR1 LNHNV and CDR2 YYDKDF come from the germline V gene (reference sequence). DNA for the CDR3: TGTGCCACCAGGTCAGGGAGCTCTGGAAACACCATATATTTT. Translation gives CATRSGSSGNTIYF.

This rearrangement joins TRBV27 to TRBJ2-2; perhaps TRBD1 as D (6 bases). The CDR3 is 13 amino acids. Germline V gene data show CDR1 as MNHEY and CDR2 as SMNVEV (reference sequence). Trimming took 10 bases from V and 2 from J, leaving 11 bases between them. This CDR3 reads CATRTANTGELFF. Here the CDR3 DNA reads TGTGCCACCCGGACAGCCAACACCGGGGAGCTGTTTTTT.

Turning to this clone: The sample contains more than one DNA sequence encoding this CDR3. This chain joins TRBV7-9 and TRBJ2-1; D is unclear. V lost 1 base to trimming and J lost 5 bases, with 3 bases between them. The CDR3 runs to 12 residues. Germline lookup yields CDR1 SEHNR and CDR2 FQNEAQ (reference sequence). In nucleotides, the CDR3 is TGTGCCAGCAGCTTAGGAGACAATGAGCAGTTCTTC. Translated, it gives CASSLGDNEQFF.

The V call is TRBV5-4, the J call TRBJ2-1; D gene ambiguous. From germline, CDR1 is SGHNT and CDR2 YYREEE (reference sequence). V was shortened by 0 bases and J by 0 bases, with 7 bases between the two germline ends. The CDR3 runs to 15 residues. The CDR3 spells CASSLEGGSYNEQFF. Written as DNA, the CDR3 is TGTGCCAGCAGCTTGGAAGGCGGCTCCTACAATGAGCAGTTCTTC. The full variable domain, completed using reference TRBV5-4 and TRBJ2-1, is ETGVTQSPTHLIKTRGQQVTLRCSSQSGHNTVSWYQQALGQGPQFIFQYYREEENGRGNFPPRFSGLQFPNYSSELNVNALELDDSALYLCASSLEGGSYNEQFFGPGTRLTVL.

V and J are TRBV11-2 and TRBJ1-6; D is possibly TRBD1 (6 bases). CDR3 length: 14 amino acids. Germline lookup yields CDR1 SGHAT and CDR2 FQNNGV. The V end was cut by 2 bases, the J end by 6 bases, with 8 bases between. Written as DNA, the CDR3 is TGTGCCAGCAGCTTAACACAGGGTAATTCACCCCTCCACTTT. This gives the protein CASSLTQGNSPLHF.

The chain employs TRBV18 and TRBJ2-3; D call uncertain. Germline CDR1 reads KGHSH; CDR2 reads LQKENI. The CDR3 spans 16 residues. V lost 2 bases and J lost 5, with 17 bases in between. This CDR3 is CASSPRVPRRGDTQYF. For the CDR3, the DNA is TGTGCCAGCTCACCAAGGGTACCCCGGAGAGGAGATACGCAGTATTTT.

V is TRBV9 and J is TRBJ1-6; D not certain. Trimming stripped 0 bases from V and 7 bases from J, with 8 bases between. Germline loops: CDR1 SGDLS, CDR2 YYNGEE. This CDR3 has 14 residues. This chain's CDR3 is CASSVDPLNSPLHF. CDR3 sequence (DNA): TGTGCCAGCAGCGTAGATCCCCTGAATTCACCCCTCCACTTT.

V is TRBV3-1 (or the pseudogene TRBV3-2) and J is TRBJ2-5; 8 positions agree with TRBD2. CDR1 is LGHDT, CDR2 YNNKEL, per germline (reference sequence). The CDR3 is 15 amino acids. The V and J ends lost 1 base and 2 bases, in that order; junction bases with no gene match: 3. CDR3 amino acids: CASSQGSSGQETQYF. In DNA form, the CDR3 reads TGTGCCAGCAGCCAAGGATCTAGCGGGCAAGAGACCCAGTACTTC.

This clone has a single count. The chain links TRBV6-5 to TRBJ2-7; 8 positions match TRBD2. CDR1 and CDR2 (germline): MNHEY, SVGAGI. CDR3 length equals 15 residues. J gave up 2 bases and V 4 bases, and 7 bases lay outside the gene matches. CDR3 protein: CASSSSGRDTYEQYF. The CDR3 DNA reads TGTGCCAGCAGTTCTAGCGGGCGGGACACCTACGAGCAGTACTTC.

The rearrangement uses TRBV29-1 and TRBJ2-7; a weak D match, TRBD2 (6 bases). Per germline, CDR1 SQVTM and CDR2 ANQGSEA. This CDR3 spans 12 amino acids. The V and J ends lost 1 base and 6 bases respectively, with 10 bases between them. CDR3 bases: TGCAGCGTTGAAGGCGGGGAAGGCGAGCAGTACTTC. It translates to CSVEGGEGEQYF.

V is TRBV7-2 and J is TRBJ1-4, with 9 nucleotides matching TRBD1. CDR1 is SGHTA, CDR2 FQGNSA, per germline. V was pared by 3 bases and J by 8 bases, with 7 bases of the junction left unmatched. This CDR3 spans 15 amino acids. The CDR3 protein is CASSLGDRGEEKLFF. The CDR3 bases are TGTGCCAGCAGCTTGGGAGACAGGGGGGAGGAAAAACTGTTTTTT. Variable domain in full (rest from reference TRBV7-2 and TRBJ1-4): GAGVSQSPSNKVTEKGKDVELRCDPISGHTALYWYRQSLGQGLEFLIYFQGNSAPDKSGLPSDRFSAERTGGSVSTLTIQRTQQEDSAVYLCASSLGDRGEEKLFFGSGTQLSVL.

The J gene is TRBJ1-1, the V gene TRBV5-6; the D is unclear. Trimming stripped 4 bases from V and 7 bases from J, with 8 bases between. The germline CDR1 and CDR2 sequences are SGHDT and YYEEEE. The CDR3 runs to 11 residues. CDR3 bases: TGTGCCAGCAGCCTAGGGAATGAAGCTTTCTTT. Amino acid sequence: CASSLGNEAFF.

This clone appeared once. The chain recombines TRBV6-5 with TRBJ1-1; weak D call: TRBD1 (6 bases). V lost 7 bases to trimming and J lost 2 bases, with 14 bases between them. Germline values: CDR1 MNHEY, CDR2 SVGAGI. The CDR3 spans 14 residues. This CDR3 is CASIPGALNTEAFF. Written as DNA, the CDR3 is TGTGCCAGCATCCCGGGGGCGTTAAACACTGAAGCTTTCTTT.

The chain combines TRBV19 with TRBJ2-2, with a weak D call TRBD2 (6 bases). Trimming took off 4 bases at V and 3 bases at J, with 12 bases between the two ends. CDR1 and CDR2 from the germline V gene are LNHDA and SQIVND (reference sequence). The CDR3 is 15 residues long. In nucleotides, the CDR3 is TGTGCCAGTAGTAAGGGGCTAGCGTACACCGGGGAGCTGTTTTTT. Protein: CASSKGLAYTGELFF.

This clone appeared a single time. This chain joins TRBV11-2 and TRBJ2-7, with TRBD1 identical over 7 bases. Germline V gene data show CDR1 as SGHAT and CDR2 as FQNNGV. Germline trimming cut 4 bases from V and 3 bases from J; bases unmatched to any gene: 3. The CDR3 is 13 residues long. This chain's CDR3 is CASSWGQLYEQYF. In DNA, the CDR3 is TGTGCCAGCAGCTGGGGACAGCTCTACGAGCAGTACTTC.

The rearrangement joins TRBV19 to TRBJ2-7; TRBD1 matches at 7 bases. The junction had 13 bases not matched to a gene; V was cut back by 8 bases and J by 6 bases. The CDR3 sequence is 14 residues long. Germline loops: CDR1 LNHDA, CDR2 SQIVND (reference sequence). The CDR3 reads CASGPGQQRGEQYF. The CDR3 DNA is TGTGCCAGTGGCCCGGGACAGCAAAGAGGCGAGCAGTACTTC.

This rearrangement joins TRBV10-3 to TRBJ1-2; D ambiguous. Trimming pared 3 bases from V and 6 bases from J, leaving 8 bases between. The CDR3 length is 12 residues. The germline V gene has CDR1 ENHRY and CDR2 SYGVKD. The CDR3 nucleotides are TGTGCCATCAGTGATCCGGGAGATGGCTACACCTTC. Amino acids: CAISDPGDGYTF.

CDR3 loop: CASRQGQMYPTNEKLFF. DNA of the CDR3: TGTGCCAGCAGACAGGGACAGATGTACCCAACTAATGAAAAACTGTTTTTT. This chain links TRBV28 with TRBJ1-4; 7 bases map to TRBD1. The CDR3 runs 17 residues. The V segment lost 6 bases and the J segment 0 bases; nucleotides outside the gene matches: 10. Germline V lookup: CDR1 MDHEN, CDR2 SYDVKM.

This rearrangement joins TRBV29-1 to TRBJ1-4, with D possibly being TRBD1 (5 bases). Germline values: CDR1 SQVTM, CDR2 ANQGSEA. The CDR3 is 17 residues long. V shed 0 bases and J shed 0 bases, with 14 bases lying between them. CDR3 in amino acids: CSVEDQIGRATNEKLFF. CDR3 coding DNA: TGCAGCGTTGAAGATCAGATCGGCAGGGCAACTAATGAAAAACTGTTTTTT.

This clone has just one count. The CDR3: CASSLAAGTSGALGQFF. CDR3 in DNA: TGTGCCAGCAGCTTAGCGGCCGGGACTAGCGGGGCCCTGGGACAGTTCTTC. The chain carries TRBV7-9 and TRBJ2-1; 13 nucleotides align to TRBD2. CDR1 is SEHNR and CDR2 is FQNEAQ in the germline V gene (reference sequence). The trim removed 0 bases at V and 13 bases at J, leaving 12 bases unmatched. CDR3 size: 17 residues.

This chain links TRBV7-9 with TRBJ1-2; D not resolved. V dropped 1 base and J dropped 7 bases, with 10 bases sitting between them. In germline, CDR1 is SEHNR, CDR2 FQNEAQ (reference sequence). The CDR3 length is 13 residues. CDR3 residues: CASSLDGGSGYTF. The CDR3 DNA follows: TGTGCCAGCAGCTTAGACGGCGGCTCTGGCTACACCTTC.

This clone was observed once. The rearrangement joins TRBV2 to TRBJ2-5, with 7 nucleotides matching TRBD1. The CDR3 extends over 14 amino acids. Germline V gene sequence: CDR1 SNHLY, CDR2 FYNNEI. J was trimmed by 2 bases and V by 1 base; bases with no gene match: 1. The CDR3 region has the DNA TGTGCCAGCAGTGAAGTGGGACAGCAAGAGACCCAGTACTTC. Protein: CASSEVGQQETQYF.

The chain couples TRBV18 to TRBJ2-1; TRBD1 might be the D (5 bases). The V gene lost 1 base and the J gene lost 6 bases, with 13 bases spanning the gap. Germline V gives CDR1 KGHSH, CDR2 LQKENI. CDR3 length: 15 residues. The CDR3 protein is CASSPRGPGFNEQFF. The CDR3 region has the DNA TGTGCCAGCTCACCACGAGGTCCAGGGTTCAATGAGCAGTTCTTC.